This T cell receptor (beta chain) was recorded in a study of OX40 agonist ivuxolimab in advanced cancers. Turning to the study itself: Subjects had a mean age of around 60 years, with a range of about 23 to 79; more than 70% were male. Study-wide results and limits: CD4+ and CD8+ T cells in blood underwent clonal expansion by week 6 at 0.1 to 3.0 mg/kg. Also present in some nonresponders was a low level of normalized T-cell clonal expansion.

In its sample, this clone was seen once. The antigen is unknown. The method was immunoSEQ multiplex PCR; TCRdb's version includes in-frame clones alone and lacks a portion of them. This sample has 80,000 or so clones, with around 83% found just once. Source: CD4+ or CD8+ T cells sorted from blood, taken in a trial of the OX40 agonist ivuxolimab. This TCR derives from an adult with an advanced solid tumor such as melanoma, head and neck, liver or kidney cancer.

Written as DNA, the CDR3 is TGTGCCAGTAGTATGGGGACCAAAGAGACCCAGTACTTC. Protein sequence: CASSMGTKETQYF. This rearrangement joins TRBV19 to TRBJ2-5; D is perhaps TRBD1 or TRBD2 (5 bases each). The germline V and J ends were trimmed by 3 bases and 3 bases, with 8 bases remaining between them. Germline-derived CDR1 and CDR2 are LNHDA and SQIVND (reference sequence). This CDR3 is built from 13 residues.